Following are 8 T cell receptor beta chains from one sample sequenced in a study of molecular identifiers for immune sequencing clone quantification. MiXCR was run by TCRdb on the PCR reads, yielding one entry per CDR3 protein. The table records 35,000 to 40,000 distinct CDR3 sequences, under 20% of them present only once. Sequenced: naive CD8+ T cells from blood, with Jurkat cell RNA spiked in. As for subset: FACS-sorted CD8+CD4-CCR7+CD45RA+ naive T cells. These receptors came from a human donor in good health. Some libraries in this study had Jurkat cell RNA spiked in.

A word on this clonotype: The junction departs from the called germline gene at one end, perhaps through a read error. CDR3 DNA: TGTGCCACCGGTGATTTGCTGGCTCCCGGGGGAGATACGCAGTATTTT. Its protein is CATGDLLAPGGDTQYF. This sequence joins TRBV24-1 and TRBJ2-3; TRBD2 might be the D (6 bases). The CDR3 runs to 16 residues. Germline-derived CDR1 and CDR2 are KGHDR and SFDVKD.

The gene calls are TRBV5-1 and TRBJ2-7, with 8 nucleotides matching TRBD2. The CDR3 has 15 amino acids. V lost 4 bases, J lost 2 bases, and 8 bases stayed unmatched. The V gene's germline CDR1 is SGHRS and CDR2 YFSETQ. The CDR3 DNA reads TGCGCCAGCAGCCCGACTAGCGACTGGCCCTACGAGCAGTACTTC. As protein: CASSPTSDWPYEQYF. The variable domain in full, completed from reference TRBV5-1 and TRBJ2-7, reads KAGVTQTPRYLIKTRGQQVTLSCSPISGHRSVSWYQQTPGQGLQFLFEYFSETQRNKGNFPGRFSGRQFSNSRSEMNVSTLELGDSALYLCASSPTSDWPYEQYFGPGTRLTVT.

This clonotype was found many times. J is TRBJ1-5 and V is TRBV19; D unresolved. Germline lookup yields CDR1 LNHDA and CDR2 SQIVND (reference sequence). V was cut by 10 bases and J by 3 bases, with 16 bases left in between. The CDR3 consists of 14 residues. The CDR3 DNA follows: TGTGCCATTTCCGCCGGGTGGCACAATCAGCCCCAGCATTTT. It yields the protein CAISAGWHNQPQHF.

This sequence joins TRBV5-1 and TRBJ2-3; no clear D. With 1 base removed from V and 4 bases from J, the gap between germline ends came to 10 bases. The CDR3 sequence is 14 residues long. Germline CDR1 is SGHRS and CDR2 is YFSETQ. In nucleotides, the CDR3 is TGCGCCAGCAGCTTGACTGGAGATCCAGATACGCAGTATTTT. It codes for CASSLTGDPDTQYF.

The sample holds many counts of this clonotype. This sequence joins TRBV7-2 and TRBJ2-7; 7 nucleotides line up with TRBD1. The CDR3 is made up of 18 amino acids. Germline CDR1 SGHTA, CDR2 FQGNSA. With 3 bases clipped from V and 0 bases from J, the junction kept 14 bases outside the gene matches. The DNA of the CDR3 is TGTGCCAGCAGCTTGCCCTGGGGACAGACCTTAAGCTCCTACGAGCAGTACTTC. Protein product: CASSLPWGQTLSSYEQYF.

This clonotype was observed many times. The rearrangement uses TRBV7-8 and TRBJ1-2; 7 bases are shared with TRBD1. CDR1 is SGHVS and CDR2 is FQNEAQ in the germline V gene. The J segment lost 4 bases and the V segment lost 2 bases, leaving 10 bases of the junction unmatched. The CDR3 has 16 amino acids. The chain's CDR3 is CASSLWGPGQFYGYTF. In DNA form, the CDR3 reads TGTGCCAGCAGCTTATGGGGTCCGGGACAGTTCTATGGCTACACCTTC.

This clonotype was picked up many times. The chain recombines TRBV19 with TRBJ1-1; D perhaps matches TRBD1 (5 bases). V lost 5 bases and J 1 base, leaving 11 bases between the germline ends. Germline V gene sequence: CDR1 LNHDA, CDR2 SQIVND (reference sequence). CDR3 length: 14 amino acids. Written as DNA, the CDR3 is TGTGCCAGTAGTTTCGACAGCTCGAACACTGAAGCTTTCTTT. As protein: CASSFDSSNTEAFF.

Note on this clonotype: This may arise from a read error, as a much more abundant clone is one base away. The chain uses TRBV2 and TRBJ2-1; D possibly corresponds to TRBD2 (6 bases). Germline assignment: CDR1 SNHLY and CDR2 FYNNEI. This CDR3 spans 15 amino acids. CDR3 residues: CASREGLSSYNEQSF. The CDR3 DNA sequence: TGTGCCAGCAGGGAGGGACTGAGCTCCTACAATGAGCAGTCCTTC. Variable domain in full (rest from reference TRBV2 and TRBJ2-1): EPEVTQTPSHQVTQMGQEVILRCVPISNHLYFYWYRQILGQKVEFLVSFYNNEISEKSEIFDDQFSVERPDGSNFTLKIRSTKLEDSAMYFCASREGLSSYNEQSFGPGTRLTVL.